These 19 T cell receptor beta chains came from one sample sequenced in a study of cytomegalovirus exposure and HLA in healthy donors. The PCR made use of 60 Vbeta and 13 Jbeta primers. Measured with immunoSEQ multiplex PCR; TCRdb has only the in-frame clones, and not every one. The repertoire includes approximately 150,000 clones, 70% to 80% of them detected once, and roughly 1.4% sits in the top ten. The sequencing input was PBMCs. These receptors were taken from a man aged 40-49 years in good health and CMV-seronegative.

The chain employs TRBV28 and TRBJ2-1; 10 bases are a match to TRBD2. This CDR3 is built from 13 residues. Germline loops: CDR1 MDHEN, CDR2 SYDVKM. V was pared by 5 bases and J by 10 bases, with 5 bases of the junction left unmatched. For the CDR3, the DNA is TGTGCCAGCAGTCCCCTAGCGGGGGAAGAGCAGTTCTTC. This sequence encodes CASSPLAGEEQFF.

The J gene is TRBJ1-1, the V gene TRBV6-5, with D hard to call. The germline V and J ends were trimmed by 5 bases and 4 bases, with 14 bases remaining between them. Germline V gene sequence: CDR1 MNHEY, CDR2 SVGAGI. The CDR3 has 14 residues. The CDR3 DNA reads TGTGCCAGCAGTCCTGGGCTCTCCGGCACTGAAGCTTTCTTT. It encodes CASSPGLSGTEAFF.

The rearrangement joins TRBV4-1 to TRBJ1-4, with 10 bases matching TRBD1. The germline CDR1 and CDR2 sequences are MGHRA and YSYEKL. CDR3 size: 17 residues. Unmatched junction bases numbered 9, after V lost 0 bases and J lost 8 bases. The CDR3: CASSQDRDRGLQEKLFF. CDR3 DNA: TGCGCCAGCAGCCAAGATCGGGACAGGGGTCTACAGGAAAAACTGTTTTTT.

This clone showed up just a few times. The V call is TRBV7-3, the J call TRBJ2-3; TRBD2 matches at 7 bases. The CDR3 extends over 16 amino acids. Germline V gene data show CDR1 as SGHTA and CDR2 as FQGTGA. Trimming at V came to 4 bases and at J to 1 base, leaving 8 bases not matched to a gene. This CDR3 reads CASSSGLGSGTDTQYF. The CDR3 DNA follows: TGTGCCAGCAGCTCCGGACTAGGTTCGGGCACAGATACGCAGTATTTT. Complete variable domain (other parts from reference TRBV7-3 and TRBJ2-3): GAGVSQTPSNKVTEKGKYVELRCDPISGHTALYWYRQSLGQGPEFLIYFQGTGAADDSGLPNDRFFAVRPEGSVSTLKIQRTERGDSAVYLCASSSGLGSGTDTQYFGPGTRLTVL.

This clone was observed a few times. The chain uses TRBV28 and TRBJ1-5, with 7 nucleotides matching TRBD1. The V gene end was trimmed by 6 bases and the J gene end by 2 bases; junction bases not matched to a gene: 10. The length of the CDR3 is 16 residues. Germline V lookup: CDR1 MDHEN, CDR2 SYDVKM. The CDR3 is CASRSGQSLGNQPQHF. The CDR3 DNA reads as TGTGCCAGCAGATCGGGACAGAGTTTGGGCAATCAGCCCCAGCATTTT. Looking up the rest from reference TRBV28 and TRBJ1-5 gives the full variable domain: DVKVTQSSRYLVKRTGEKVFLECVQDMDHENMFWYRQDPGLGLRLIYFSYDVKMKEKGDIPEGYSVSREKKERFSLILESASTNQTSMYLCASRSGQSLGNQPQHFGDGTRLSIL.

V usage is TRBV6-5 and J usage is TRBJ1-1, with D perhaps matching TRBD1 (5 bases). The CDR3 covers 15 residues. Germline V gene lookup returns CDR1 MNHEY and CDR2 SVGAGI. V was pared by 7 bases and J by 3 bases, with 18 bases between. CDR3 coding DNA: TGTGCCAGCACCTTGGGGGGGGACGGATACACTGAAGCTTTCTTT. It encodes CASTLGGDGYTEAFF.

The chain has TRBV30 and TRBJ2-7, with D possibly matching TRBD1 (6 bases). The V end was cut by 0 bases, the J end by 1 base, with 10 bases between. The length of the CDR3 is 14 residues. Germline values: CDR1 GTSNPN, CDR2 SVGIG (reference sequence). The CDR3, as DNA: TGTGCCTGGAGTGTAGGGGGTTTTTCCTACGAGCAGTACGTC. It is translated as CAWSVGGFSYEQYV.

CDR3 nucleotides: TGTGCCAGCAGTTCAACAGGGTACTATGGCTACACCTTC. Its translation is CASSSTGYYGYTF. This chain joins TRBV28 and TRBJ1-2, with TRBD1 as a possible D gene (6 bases). The CDR3 runs to 13 residues. V lost 4 bases, J lost 3 bases, and 9 bases lay in between. Germline CDR1 is MDHEN and CDR2 is SYDVKM.

This CDR3 reads CASSEKGRGTLHF. In nucleotides, the CDR3 is TGCGCCAGCAGTGAGAAGGGGCGAGGAACCCTCCACTTT. V is TRBV10-1 and J is TRBJ1-6, with D maybe TRBD1 (5 bases). CDR1 is WNHNN and CDR2 is SYGVQD in the germline V gene (reference sequence). Trimming took 2 bases from V and 14 from J, leaving 13 bases between them. The CDR3 contains 13 residues.

Here the CDR3 DNA reads TGTGCCAGCAGCACCGGACAAATTATTTCACCCCTCCACTTT. Encoded protein: CASSTGQIISPLHF. The chain recombines TRBV6-1 with TRBJ1-6; maybe TRBD1 (5 bases). The CDR3 has 14 amino acids. The V gene lost 6 bases and the J gene lost 9 bases, with 15 bases spanning the gap. Germline CDR1 is MNHNS and CDR2 is SASEGT.

The CDR3 spells CASSQKPEAGSLNEQFF. The CDR3, as DNA: TGCGCCAGCAGCCAAAAACCCGAGGCGGGATCTTTAAATGAGCAGTTCTTC. The chain recombines TRBV4-1 with TRBJ2-1; tentative D call: TRBD2 (6 bases). The CDR3 loop spans 17 amino acids. Trimming stripped 2 bases from V and 7 bases from J, with 21 bases between. CDR1 MGHRA and CDR2 YSYEKL come from the germline V gene.

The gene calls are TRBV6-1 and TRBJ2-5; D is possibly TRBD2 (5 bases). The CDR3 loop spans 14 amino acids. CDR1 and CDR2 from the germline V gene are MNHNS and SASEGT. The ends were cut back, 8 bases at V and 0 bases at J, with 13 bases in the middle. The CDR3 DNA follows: TGTGCCAGCCTTGAGGGCAGCAACCAAGAGACCCAGTACTTC. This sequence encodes CASLEGSNQETQYF.

CDR3 DNA sequence: TGTGCCAGCAGCTCCTCCACTCGTTACGAGCAGTACTTC. Translating it yields CASSSSTRYEQYF. The chain combines TRBV7-2 with TRBJ2-7; D is unclear. V shed 4 bases and J shed 4 bases, with 11 bases lying between them. There are 13 residues in the CDR3. The germline CDR1 and CDR2 sequences are SGHTA and FQGNSA.

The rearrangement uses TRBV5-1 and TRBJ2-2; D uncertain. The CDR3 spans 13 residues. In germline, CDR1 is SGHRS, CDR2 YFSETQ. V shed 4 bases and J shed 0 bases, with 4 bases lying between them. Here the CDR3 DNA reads TGCGCCAGCAGCATTACGAACACCGGGGAGCTGTTTTTT. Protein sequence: CASSITNTGELFF.

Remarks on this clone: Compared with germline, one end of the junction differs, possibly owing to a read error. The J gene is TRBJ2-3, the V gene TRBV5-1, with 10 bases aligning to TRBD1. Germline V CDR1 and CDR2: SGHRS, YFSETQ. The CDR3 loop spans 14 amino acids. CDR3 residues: CGSRSTGGSDTQYF. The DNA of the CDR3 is TGCGGCAGCAGGTCGACAGGGGGCTCAGATACGCAGTATTTT.

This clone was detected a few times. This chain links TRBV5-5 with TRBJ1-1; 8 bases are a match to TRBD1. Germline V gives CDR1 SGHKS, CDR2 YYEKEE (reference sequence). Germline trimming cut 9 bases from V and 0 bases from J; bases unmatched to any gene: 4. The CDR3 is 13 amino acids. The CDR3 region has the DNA TGTGCCATCGCGGACAGGGTGAACACTGAAGCTTTCTTT. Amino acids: CAIADRVNTEAFF.

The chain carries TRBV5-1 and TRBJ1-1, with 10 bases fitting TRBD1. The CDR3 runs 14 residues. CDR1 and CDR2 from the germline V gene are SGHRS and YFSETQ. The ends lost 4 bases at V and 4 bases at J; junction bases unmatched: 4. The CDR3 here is CASSRTGGGTEAFF. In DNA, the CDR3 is TGCGCCAGCAGCAGGACAGGGGGAGGCACTGAAGCTTTCTTT. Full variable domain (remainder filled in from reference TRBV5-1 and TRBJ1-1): KAGVTQTPRYLIKTRGQQVTLSCSPISGHRSVSWYQQTPGQGLQFLFEYFSETQRNKGNFPGRFSGRQFSNSRSEMNVSTLELGDSALYLCASSRTGGGTEAFFGQGTRLTVV.

Here the CDR3 DNA reads TGTGCCACCAGCAGAGGGGGGACTAGCGGGGACTTTTACGAGCAGTACTTC. Its translation: CATSRGGTSGDFYEQYF. This chain uses TRBV15 with TRBJ2-7; 13 bases align to TRBD2. V shed 1 base and J 4 bases; nucleotides not matched to a gene: 7. There are 17 residues in the CDR3. CDR1 and CDR2 from the germline V gene are LNHNV and YYDKDF (reference sequence). Full variable domain (missing parts from reference TRBV15 and TRBJ2-7): DAMVIQNPRYQVTQFGKPVTLSCSQTLNHNVMYWYQQKSSQAPKLLFHYYDKDFNNEADTPDNFQSRRPNTSFCFLDIRSPGLGDTAMYLCATSRGGTSGDFYEQYFGPGTRLTVT.

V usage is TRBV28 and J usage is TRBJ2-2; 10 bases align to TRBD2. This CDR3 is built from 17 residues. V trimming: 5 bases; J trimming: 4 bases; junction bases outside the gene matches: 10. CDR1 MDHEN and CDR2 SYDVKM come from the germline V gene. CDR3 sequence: CASSPSPGLASTGELFF. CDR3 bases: TGTGCCAGCAGTCCGTCCCCGGGACTAGCGAGCACCGGGGAGCTGTTTTTT.